This T cell receptor beta chain comes out of a study of blood T cell repertoires in COVID-19. Overall study: Sample material is recorded as cDNA or gDNA derived from T cells, B-cell-depleted T cells, or PBMCs.

The CDR3 extends over 15 amino acids. Trimming took 4 bases from V and 4 from J, leaving 14 bases between them. Germline CDR1 and CDR2: GTSNPN and SVGIG (reference sequence). The assay was immunoSEQ multiplex PCR, and TCRdb's table has in-frame clones only and misses some. Of 140,000 or so clones in the sample, about 86% were seen once. This clone was detected only once. The sequence was obtained from a woman aged 80 or over with acute or convalescent COVID-19. The genes are TRBV30 and TRBJ1-6, with D tentatively TRBD1 (5 bases). Sequencing was done on a sample of peripheral blood. The DNA of the CDR3 is TGTGCCTGGACCGGCGGGGGGGGGTATAATTCACCCCTCCACTTT. Protein product: CAWTGGGGYNSPLHF.